The TCR beta chain under discussion was sequenced for a study of shared clonotypes between healthy human individuals. The CDR3 runs 14 residues. V trimming: 3 bases; J trimming: 9 bases; junction bases outside the gene matches: 7. Germline V CDR1 and CDR2: SGHTA, FQGNSA. The unsorted PBMC sample used ten immunoSEQ deep assay plates. Measured with immunoSEQ multiplex PCR; TCRdb has only the in-frame clones, and not every one. The sample shows 530,000 or so clones, over 60% of them seen only once. In this sample, this clone turned up many times. The same CDR3 arises from other DNA sequences in this sample as well.

The chain carries TRBV7-2 and TRBJ2-1; 8 nucleotides match TRBD2. The source of this sequence is a middle-aged woman in good health. Some clones in this sample may be carry-over from other donors' samples. The sequenced material came from PBMCs. CDR3 coding DNA: TGTGCCAGCAGCTTTAGCGGGACCCTCGGTGAGCAGTTCTTC. It specifies CASSFSGTLGEQFF.